What follows are 3 T cell receptor beta chains derived from one specimen sequenced in a study of identifying expanded T cells in peripheral blood. Sequencing used immunoSEQ multiplex PCR; TCRdb keeps in-frame clones, though not all of them. The top ten hold approximately 3% of the sample, which has 130,000 or so clones, 75% to 90% seen once. Sequenced material: blood. These receptor sequences come from a person aged 18 to 75 in good health.

This sequence joins TRBV10-3 and TRBJ2-5; no clear D. The J call is doubtful: the DNA matches TRBJ2-7 better. This CDR3 is built from 11 residues. Germline CDR1 and CDR2: ENHRY and SYGVKD. CDR3 nucleotide sequence: TGTGCCATCAGTGTTGGGTACGAGCAGTACTTC. Amino acid sequence: CAISVGYEQYF.

V usage is TRBV10-3 and J usage is TRBJ2-7; TRBD1 is a possible D gene (7 bases). V lost 6 bases, J lost 1 base, and 16 bases lay in between. CDR1 and CDR2 from the germline V gene are ENHRY and SYGVKD. The CDR3 is 15 residues long. The CDR3 here is CAIRPSTGRSYEQYF. The CDR3 DNA follows: TGTGCCATCAGACCCTCGACAGGGAGGTCCTACGAGCAGTACTTC.

A single count supports this clone. This chain links TRBV5-1 with TRBJ2-1, with 11 positions matching TRBD1. Germline assignment: CDR1 SGHRS and CDR2 YFSETQ. Losses at the gene ends were 4 bases for V and 7 bases for J; bases not matched to a gene: 7. This CDR3 is built from 15 residues. The CDR3 DNA reads as TGCGCCAGCAGCGCGCCCGGGACAGGGGGGAATGAGCAGTTCTTC. It encodes CASSAPGTGGNEQFF.